This entry lists 28 T cell receptor beta chains sequenced from one sample in a study of T cell responses to AZD1222 COVID-19 vaccine. The assay was immunoSEQ multiplex PCR, and TCRdb's table has in-frame clones only and misses some. The sample has 100,000 or so clones, nearly 90% seen once; the top ten hold just under 3%. This material consisted of peripheral blood, taken on day 0 of AZD1222 vaccination. These receptors were obtained from an adult in good health.

The gene calls are TRBV20-1 and TRBJ1-2; tentative D call: TRBD1 (5 bases). The CDR3 length is 16 residues. Trimming removed 3 bases from V and 5 bases from J, with 22 bases in between. Germline-derived CDR1 and CDR2 are DFQATT and SNEGSKA (reference sequence). The CDR3 DNA sequence: TGCAGTGCTAGTAGGGTTAACCGGGACGGCGTGTATGGCTACACCTTC. Translated, it gives CSASRVNRDGVYGYTF.

This clone has only a few counts. The chain combines TRBV9 with TRBJ2-2; TRBD2 matches 13 bases. The germline gives CDR1 SGDLS, CDR2 YYNGEE. After removal of 2 bases from V and 5 bases from J, the junction contained 6 bases not matched to a gene. The CDR3 has 17 amino acids. CDR3 residues: CASSVGLAGMVTGELFF. CDR3 nucleotides: TGTGCCAGCAGCGTGGGACTAGCGGGAATGGTGACCGGGGAGCTGTTTTTT.

This chain uses TRBV5-6 with TRBJ1-2, with D possibly TRBD1 on 5 matching bases. The V and J ends lost 3 bases and 4 bases respectively, with 7 bases between them. The germline V gene encodes CDR1 SGHDT and CDR2 YYEEEE. The CDR3 covers 12 residues. CDR3 nucleotides: TGTGCCAGCAGCTCCACAGGCTATGGCTACACCTTC. It codes for CASSSTGYGYTF.

This chain links TRBV20-1 with TRBJ2-1; no clear D. V lost 3 bases, J lost 8 bases, and 8 bases lay in between. Germline values: CDR1 DFQATT, CDR2 SNEGSKA (reference sequence). CDR3 length: 11 residues. The DNA of the CDR3 is TGCAGTGCTAGGGACGTCCATGAGCAGTTCTTC. It specifies CSARDVHEQFF.

The V call is TRBV15, the J call TRBJ1-4; perhaps TRBD1 as D (6 bases). Deletions cut 3 bases from V and 8 bases from J, with 16 bases between. There are 15 residues in the CDR3. Germline V CDR1 and CDR2: LNHNV, YYDKDF (reference sequence). The CDR3 bases are TGTGCCACCAGCAGTGAACAGGGTGGCGTGGAAAAACTGTTTTTT. It specifies CATSSEQGGVEKLFF. Supplemented by reference TRBV15 and TRBJ1-4, the full variable domain reads DAMVIQNPRYQVTQFGKPVTLSCSQTLNHNVMYWYQQKSSQAPKLLFHYYDKDFNNEADTPDNFQSRRPNTSFCFLDIRSPGLGDTAMYLCATSSEQGGVEKLFFGSGTQLSVL.

V and J are TRBV30 and TRBJ1-4; D ambiguous. V lost 0 bases and J lost 3, with 11 bases in between. Germline CDR1 GTSNPN, CDR2 SVGIG (reference sequence). This CDR3 comprises 15 residues. The CDR3 DNA follows: TGTGCCTGGAGTGTAACCCGAGGGCCTAATGAAAAACTGTTTTTT. Translating gives CAWSVTRGPNEKLFF.

The CDR3 protein is CASPPPGASTNEKLFF. CDR3 coding DNA: TGTGCCAGTCCCCCCCCGGGGGCGTCGACTAATGAAAAACTGTTTTTT. The genes are TRBV19 and TRBJ1-4; the D gene is possibly TRBD1 (6 bases). Between the trimmed V and J ends, which lost 8 bases and 2 bases, there was a span of 18 bases. The CDR3 sequence is 16 residues long. Looked up from germline, CDR1 is LNHDA and CDR2 is SQIVND (reference sequence).

V gene TRBV6-5 combines with J gene TRBJ2-5; 10 bases line up with TRBD1. The CDR3 extends over 14 amino acids. CDR1 is MNHEY, CDR2 SVGAGI, per germline. V was clipped by 6 bases and J by 5 bases; unmatched bases: 6. The CDR3 bases are TGTGCCAGCAGCGAGACAGGGGGCACGGAGACCCAGTACTTC. It specifies CASSETGGTETQYF.

A single count supports this clone. This rearrangement joins TRBV14 to TRBJ1-2; 9 bases line up with TRBD1. The CDR3 extends over 15 amino acids. Germline trimming cut 4 bases from V and 5 bases from J; bases unmatched to any gene: 8. Germline V gives CDR1 SGHDN, CDR2 FVKESK. This chain's CDR3 is CASSPEGTGIYGYTF. The CDR3 bases are TGTGCCAGCAGCCCCGAGGGGACAGGGATATATGGCTACACCTTC.

The V gene is TRBV9, the J gene TRBJ2-3; 7 bases are a match to TRBD1. V lost 4 bases to trimming and J lost 4 bases; unmatched junction nucleotides: 6. Per germline, CDR1 SGDLS and CDR2 YYNGEE. This CDR3 contains 14 residues. CDR3 DNA: TGTGCCAGCAGCCCGACAGGGTTCGCAGATACGCAGTATTTT. Translated: CASSPTGFADTQYF.

V usage is TRBV12-3 or TRBV12-4 and J usage is TRBJ2-7; D unclear. The ends were cut back, 3 bases at V and 2 bases at J, with 2 bases in the middle. This CDR3 spans 11 amino acids. This CDR3 is CASSFTYEQYF. The CDR3 DNA is TGTGCCAGCAGTTTTACCTACGAGCAGTACTTC.

CDR3 amino acids: CASSLSGGPHSTDTQYF. The CDR3 region has the DNA TGTGCCAGCAGCTTGTCTGGCGGGCCCCATAGCACAGATACGCAGTATTTT. The chain employs TRBV5-4 and TRBJ2-3; possible D gene TRBD2, 5 bases. V shed 1 base and J shed 0 bases, with 15 bases lying between them. This CDR3 is 17 amino acids long. CDR1 and CDR2 from the germline V gene are SGHNT and YYREEE (reference sequence). Filled out from reference TRBV5-4 and TRBJ2-3, the complete variable domain reads ETGVTQSPTHLIKTRGQQVTLRCSSQSGHNTVSWYQQALGQGPQFIFQYYREEENGRGNFPPRFSGLQFPNYSSELNVNALELDDSALYLCASSLSGGPHSTDTQYFGPGTRLTVL.

This clone was detected once. V and J are TRBV28 and TRBJ1-1, with TRBD1 matching 7 bases. Germline loops: CDR1 MDHEN, CDR2 SYDVKM. The CDR3 is 14 residues long. J lost 8 bases, V lost 7 bases, and 13 bases had no gene match. Here the CDR3 reads CASTVLPGTAEAFF. The CDR3 coding sequence is TGTGCCAGCACGGTCCTACCCGGGACAGCCGAAGCTTTCTTT. Based on the CDR3 plus reference TRBV28 and TRBJ1-1, the full variable domain is DVKVTQSSRYLVKRTGEKVFLECVQDMDHENMFWYRQDPGLGLRLIYFSYDVKMKEKGDIPEGYSVSREKKERFSLILESASTNQTSMYLCASTVLPGTAEAFFGQGTRLTVV.

V gene TRBV3-1 (or the pseudogene TRBV3-2) combines with J gene TRBJ2-1; 7 positions agree with TRBD2. The CDR3 has 15 residues. V lost 4 bases, J lost 6 bases, and 9 bases stayed unmatched. The germline gives CDR1 LGHDT, CDR2 YNNKEL (reference sequence). The CDR3 DNA follows: TGTGCCAGCAGCCGGCCCGGTAGCGGGTCCAATGAGCAGTTCTTC. It specifies CASSRPGSGSNEQFF.

V usage is TRBV10-3 and J usage is TRBJ1-5, with D possibly matching TRBD1 (5 bases). Trimming cost V 6 bases and J 1 base, with 13 bases left between them. The CDR3 consists of 15 residues. Germline loops: CDR1 ENHRY, CDR2 SYGVKD. The CDR3 DNA follows: TGTGCCATCAGCCCCAGGGAGGAAAGCAATCAGCCCCAGCATTTT. This sequence encodes CAISPREESNQPQHF.

V and J are TRBV5-8 and TRBJ2-3, with D unclear. Trimming removed 1 base at V and 1 base at J, with 4 bases between. The CDR3 runs 13 residues. Germline values: CDR1 SGHTS, CDR2 YDEGEE. For the CDR3, the DNA is TGTGCCAGCAGCTTGCGGGGCACAGATACGCAGTATTTT. Translation: CASSLRGTDTQYF. Full variable domain (rest looked up from reference TRBV5-8 and TRBJ2-3): EAGVTQSPTHLIKTRGQQATLRCSPISGHTSVYWYQQALGLGLQFLLWYDEGEERNRGNFPPRFSGRQFPNYSSELNVNALELEDSALYLCASSLRGTDTQYFGPGTRLTVL.

V is TRBV2 and J is TRBJ2-2; 8 nucleotides agree with TRBD2. V trimming: 6 bases; J trimming: 4 bases; junction bases outside the gene matches: 10. Germline-derived CDR1 and CDR2 are SNHLY and FYNNEI. CDR3 size: 16 residues. CDR3 in DNA: TGTGCCAGCAGACCGGGACTAGGGGTAGGCACCGGGGAGCTGTTTTTT. It encodes CASRPGLGVGTGELFF. The complete variable domain, with remaining parts taken from reference TRBV2 and TRBJ2-2, reads EPEVTQTPSHQVTQMGQEVILRCVPISNHLYFYWYRQILGQKVEFLVSFYNNEISEKSEIFDDQFSVERPDGSNFTLKIRSTKLEDSAMYFCASRPGLGVGTGELFFGEGSRLTVL.

This clone showed up just once. The chain is built from TRBV30 and TRBJ1-5, with no clear D. V lost 2 bases and J 0 bases, leaving 20 bases between the germline ends. This CDR3 is 18 amino acids long. Per germline, CDR1 GTSNPN and CDR2 SVGIG (reference sequence). DNA of the CDR3: TGTGCCTGGAGTCCCGGGATTTGGGAGGCCTATAGCAATCAGCCCCAGCATTTT. Translating it yields CAWSPGIWEAYSNQPQHF.

The gene calls are TRBV5-4 and TRBJ1-2, with TRBD1 as a possible D gene (5 bases). Trimming cost V 4 bases and J 6 bases, with 13 bases left between them. CDR3 length: 13 residues. Germline CDR1 and CDR2: SGHNT and YYREEE (reference sequence). In nucleotides, the CDR3 is TGTGCCAGCAGCCTTGCAGGGACGGATGGCTACACCTTC. This gives the protein CASSLAGTDGYTF.

This sequence joins TRBV6-5 and TRBJ1-2, with a possible D match to TRBD1 (5 bases). The V gene lost 7 bases and the J gene lost 2 bases, with 17 bases spanning the gap. The germline V gene has CDR1 MNHEY and CDR2 SVGAGI. There are 15 residues in the CDR3. This chain's CDR3 is CASTLERGGNYGYTF. The CDR3 DNA reads TGTGCCAGCACCCTAGAACGCGGGGGAAACTATGGCTACACCTTC.

The chain is built from TRBV6-5 and TRBJ1-2; no clear D gene. The CDR3 totals 14 residues. Trimming pared 0 bases from V and 4 bases from J, leaving 9 bases between. Germline V gene sequence: CDR1 MNHEY, CDR2 SVGAGI. Written as DNA, the CDR3 is TGTGCCAGCAGTTACTCGGCAAGAAGCTATGGCTACACCTTC. Encoded protein: CASSYSARSYGYTF.

The chain recombines TRBV5-6 with TRBJ1-3; no reliable D call. Germline V gene sequence: CDR1 SGHDT, CDR2 YYEEEE. The CDR3 is 16 amino acids. V lost 0 bases and J 3 bases, leaving 13 bases between the germline ends. CDR3 in DNA: TGTGCCAGCAGCTTGGGGAGGGTTCTCCGTGGAAACACCATATATTTT. Translation gives CASSLGRVLRGNTIYF.

This chain uses TRBV2 with TRBJ2-2; tentative D call: TRBD2 (5 bases). Trimming pared 6 bases from V and 2 bases from J, leaving 10 bases between. Germline lookup yields CDR1 SNHLY and CDR2 FYNNEI. The CDR3 is 14 amino acids. In DNA, the CDR3 is TGTGCCAGCAGCAGCGGTCCCAACACCGGGGAGCTGTTTTTT. Translation gives CASSSGPNTGELFF.

CDR3 protein: CASRRAGTGTRSNQPQHF. CDR3 nucleotides: TGTGCCAGTAGGCGAGCCGGGACAGGGACAAGAAGCAATCAGCCCCAGCATTTT. V gene TRBV19 combines with J gene TRBJ1-5; 9 positions agree with TRBD1. This CDR3 has 18 amino acids. V dropped 6 bases and J dropped 1; count of bases not matched to a gene: 13. The germline CDR1 and CDR2 sequences are LNHDA and SQIVND (reference sequence).

This clone appeared once. V usage is TRBV7-9 and J usage is TRBJ1-5; D possibly corresponds to TRBD1 (5 bases). V was shortened by 1 base and J by 9 bases, with 22 bases between the two germline ends. Germline V gives CDR1 SEHNR, CDR2 FQNEAQ (reference sequence). The CDR3 length is 17 residues. CDR3 residues: CASSLGDLAGGRWPQHF. CDR3 sequence (DNA): TGTGCCAGCAGCTTAGGCGACCTAGCGGGGGGTCGGTGGCCCCAGCATTTT.

The V call is TRBV6-6, the J call TRBJ1-1, with a weak D call TRBD1 (6 bases). V dropped 4 bases and J dropped 4 bases, with 10 bases sitting between them. The V gene's germline CDR1 is MNHNY and CDR2 SVGAGI (reference sequence). This CDR3 region has 13 residues. This CDR3 is CASSSTGPTEAFF. Written as DNA, the CDR3 is TGTGCCAGCAGTTCGACAGGACCCACTGAAGCTTTCTTT.

This clone was seen a few times. V and J are TRBV19 and TRBJ2-5, with a possible D match to TRBD2 (5 bases). CDR1 LNHDA and CDR2 SQIVND come from the germline V gene (reference sequence). V was pared by 6 bases and J by 5 bases, with 22 bases between. The CDR3 is 16 residues long. Here the CDR3 reads CASRSLRGHSGETQYF. In DNA form, the CDR3 reads TGTGCCAGTAGATCCCTTCGAGGCCATTCGGGGGAGACCCAGTACTTC.

The chain links TRBV18 to TRBJ1-6; D gene ambiguous. With 2 bases removed from V and 5 bases from J, the gap between germline ends came to 4 bases. This CDR3 is 13 amino acids long. CDR1 KGHSH and CDR2 LQKENI come from the germline V gene. The CDR3 nucleotides are TGTGCCAGCTCACCAGTCAATAATTCACCCCTCCACTTT. Encoded protein: CASSPVNNSPLHF.